The rows below give T cell receptor beta chains drawn from one sample of a study of blood T cell repertoires in COVID-19. The repertoire was sequenced with immunoSEQ multiplex PCR; TCRdb's copy has only in-frame clones and lacks some. The table shows under 250,000 clones, with about 83% occurring only once. The material sequenced was peripheral blood. These receptors were taken from a woman aged 40 to 55 who had recovered from COVID-19. CDR3s include the opening cysteine and the closing phenylalanine or tryptophan. Each record gives: CDR3 protein, CDR3 DNA, clone size, D gene, J gene, V gene. A D gene is named only where the DNA matches it firmly. Clone size, where shown, is once, few, many, or a class for clones that have expanded.

CASSQGGGNNQPQHF,TGTGCCAGCAGCCAAGGCGGGGGAAACAATCAGCCCCAGCATTTT,NA,NA,TRBJ1-5,TRBV3-1/TRBV3-2
CASSLMRTGGNTEAFF,TGTGCCAGCAGTTTAATGCGGACAGGGGGGAACACTGAAGCTTTCTTT,NA,TRBD1,TRBJ1-1,TRBV28
CASSYPGQGSTGELFF,TGTGCCAGCAGCTACCCGGGACAGGGTTCCACCGGGGAGCTGTTTTTT,once,TRBD1,TRBJ2-2,TRBV7-9
CASSDRGPYEQYF,TGTGCCAGCAGTGACAGGGGGCCCTACGAGCAGTACTTC,NA,TRBD1,TRBJ2-7,TRBV28
CASSHLWRGGSDEQFF,TGTGCCAGCAGCCACCTCTGGCGGGGGGGCTCTGATGAGCAGTTCTTC,NA,TRBD2,TRBJ2-1,TRBV7-6
CASSLSGQGIYEQYF,TGTGCCAGCAGTTTATCGGGACAGGGAATTTACGAGCAGTACTTC,NA,TRBD1,TRBJ2-7,TRBV27
CASSIVGGLQETQYF,TGTGCCAGTAGTATAGTAGGGGGCCTACAAGAGACCCAGTACTTC,NA,TRBD1,TRBJ2-5,TRBV19
CASSMRTGTNYGYTF,TGTGCCAGTAGTATGCGGACAGGGACTAACTATGGCTACACCTTC,NA,TRBD1,TRBJ1-2,TRBV19
CASSRGSQETQYF,TGCGCCAGCAGCCGGGGGTCTCAAGAGACCCAGTACTTC,NA,NA,TRBJ2-5,TRBV5-1
CASSPQGQEQETQYF,TGTGCCAGCAGTCCACAGGGGCAGGAACAAGAGACCCAGTACTTC,NA,TRBD1,TRBJ2-5,TRBV2
CASSPGQGYGYTF,TGTGCCAGCAGCCCAGGACAGGGGTATGGCTACACCTTC,NA,TRBD1,TRBJ1-2,TRBV12-3/TRBV12-4
CATSLRQGAGQPQHF,TGTGCCACCAGCTTACGACAGGGGGCTGGTCAGCCCCAGCATTTT,few,TRBD1,TRBJ1-5,TRBV15
CASSLGQFNEQFF,TGTGCCAGCAGTCTCGGACAGTTCAATGAGCAGTTCTTC,NA,NA,TRBJ2-1,TRBV2
CASSYRGRRQYF,TGTGCCAGCAGCTACAGGGGTAGGAGGCAGTACTTC,NA,TRBD1,TRBJ2-7,TRBV7-8
CASSLPGNTEAFF,TGTGCCAGCAGTTTGCCAGGAAACACTGAAGCTTTCTTT,NA,NA,TRBJ1-1,TRBV27
CASRHQTGKAFF,TGTGCCAGCAGACACCAGACAGGGAAAGCTTTCTTT,NA,TRBD1,TRBJ1-1,TRBV3-1/TRBV3-2
CASSFTGGQETQYF,TGTGCCAGCAGCTTTACGGGGGGACAAGAGACCCAGTACTTC,NA,TRBD2,TRBJ2-5,TRBV11-2
CASSQNYLYKNIQYF,TGTGCCAGCAGCCAAAACTACTTGTACAAAAACATTCAGTACTTC,NA,NA,TRBJ2-4,TRBV14
CAWRLLNTEAFF,TGTGCCTGGAGGTTATTGAACACTGAAGCTTTCTTT,few,NA,TRBJ1-1,TRBV30
CASSLGGQRGDEQFF,TGCGCCAGCAGCTTGGGGGGACAACGAGGGGATGAGCAGTTCTTC,NA,NA,TRBJ2-1,TRBV5-1
CASSPTVGSSSYNEQFF,TGTGCCAGCAGTCCGACGGTAGGTTCTAGCTCCTACAATGAGCAGTTCTTC,NA,NA,TRBJ2-1,TRBV6-6
CASSYSGKGASYGYTF,TGTGCCAGCAGTTACTCGGGAAAAGGGGCTAGCTATGGCTACACCTTC,many,NA,TRBJ1-2,TRBV6-5
CACTGQGRSGSNQPQHF,TGTGCCTGTACGGGTCAGGGCAGGTCCGGGAGCAATCAGCCCCAGCATTTT,NA,NA,TRBJ1-5,TRBV30
CSVGRGLPGLEAFF,TGCAGCGTTGGCAGGGGGCTCCCAGGCCTCGAAGCTTTCTTT,NA,TRBD1,TRBJ1-1,TRBV29-1
CASSFTGAYGYTF,TGTGCCAGCAGCTTCACAGGGGCGTATGGCTACACCTTC,NA,TRBD1,TRBJ1-2,TRBV7-9
CASSRGQIQETQYF,TGTGCCAGCTCAAGGGGACAGATCCAAGAGACCCAGTACTTC,NA,TRBD1,TRBJ2-5,TRBV18
CASSPNPDRQGGHSPLHF,TGTGCCAGTAGCCCAAACCCGGACCGACAGGGTGGGCATTCACCCCTCCACTTT,NA,TRBD1,TRBJ1-6,TRBV19
CASSLVVTSGGPSSYNEQFF,TGCGCCAGCAGCTTGGTTGTTACTAGCGGGGGCCCAAGCTCCTACAATGAGCAGTTCTTC,NA,TRBD2,TRBJ2-1,TRBV5-1
CASSPEPYNEQFF,TGTGCCAGCAGCCCGGAGCCCTACAATGAGCAGTTCTTC,NA,NA,TRBJ2-1,TRBV3-1/TRBV3-2
CASNTASYNEQFF,TGTGCCAGCAACACAGCCTCCTACAATGAGCAGTTCTTC,NA,NA,TRBJ2-1,TRBV28
CAAKPPGDEGYTF,TGTGCCGCCAAACCCCCAGGGGACGAGGGCTACACCTTC,NA,NA,TRBJ1-2,TRBV6-5
CASSPGTQATNEKLFF,TGCGCCAGCAGCCCGGGGACACAAGCAACTAATGAAAAACTGTTTTTT,few,NA,TRBJ1-4,TRBV5-1
CASSLEAGGLYGYTF,TGCGCCAGCAGCTTGGAAGCAGGGGGACTCTATGGCTACACCTTC,NA,TRBD1,TRBJ1-2,TRBV5-1
CASSQDGAGIGYTQYF,TGTGCCAGCAGCCAAGATGGGGCGGGGATAGGATATACGCAGTATTTT,NA,NA,TRBJ2-3,TRBV4-2
CASSPRPGGANTEAFF,TGTGCCAGCAGCCCAAGGCCAGGGGGCGCGAACACTGAAGCTTTCTTT,NA,TRBD1,TRBJ1-1,TRBV7-2
CASSQPQGGGPAGHTDTQYF,TGCGCCAGCAGCCAACCTCAGGGGGGTGGCCCTGCGGGGCACACAGATACGCAGTATTTT,NA,NA,TRBJ2-3,TRBV4-1
CASSLASQGEQYF,TGTGCCAGCAGCTTAGCCAGCCAGGGCGAGCAGTACTTC,once,NA,TRBJ2-7,TRBV7-2
CASSRLPGSNQPQHF,TGTGCCAGCAGTCGCCTCCCCGGTAGCAATCAGCCCCAGCATTTT,NA,NA,TRBJ1-5,TRBV7-9
CASSQGGGGHNEQFF,TGTGCCAGCAGCCAAGGAGGCGGGGGACACAATGAGCAGTTCTTC,NA,TRBD2,TRBJ2-1,TRBV3-1/TRBV3-2
CASSQGTGGPSRYGYTF,TGCGCCAGCAGCCAAGGGACAGGGGGCCCTTCAAGATATGGCTACACCTTC,NA,TRBD1,TRBJ1-2,TRBV4-1
CATSDLTSGGYNEQFF,TGTGCCACCAGTGATTTAACTAGCGGAGGTTACAATGAGCAGTTCTTC,NA,TRBD2,TRBJ2-1,TRBV24-1
CAWSGQGAETGELFF,TGTGCCTGGAGTGGGCAGGGGGCGGAGACCGGGGAGCTGTTTTTT,once,TRBD1,TRBJ2-2,TRBV30
CASSLGTIKETQYF,TGCGCCAGCAGCTTGGGGACTATCAAAGAGACCCAGTACTTC,NA,NA,TRBJ2-5,TRBV5-1
CASSLARDSPLHF,TGCGCCAGCAGCTTGGCCAGGGATTCACCCCTCCACTTT,NA,NA,TRBJ1-6,TRBV5-1
CASSPHGQGAYNEQFF,TGTGCCAGCAGCCCCCATGGACAGGGGGCCTACAATGAGCAGTTCTTC,NA,TRBD1,TRBJ2-1,TRBV9